The T cell receptor beta chain under discussion was sequenced for a study of neurological immune-mediated disorders. With respect to this clonotype: Antigen: not known.

The making of cDNA relied on 5'RACE with 10-nucleotide random UMIs. In TCRdb, the 5' RACE reads were re-called with MiXCR into one record per CDR3 protein. The sample has 20,000 to 25,000 distinct CDR3 sequences, 15% seen once. Findings of the study overall: HTLV-1-associated myelopathy showed the most TCR clonal expansion; multiple sclerosis the least, below healthy controls. Private repertoires in all groups were suggested by the absence of shared CDR3 amino acid sequences among expanded clones across subjects.

Unsorted libraries were derived from 2 million PBMCs stored at -80 C. The sample taken for sequencing was PBMCs. The TCR originated in a female donor with HTLV-1-associated myelopathy (HAM/TSP).

DNA for the CDR3: TGCAGCATGGGGGGACAGGGGAATGAAGCTTTCTTT. Its protein is CSMGGQGNEAFF. The chain couples TRBV29-1 to TRBJ1-1, with 10 bases aligning to TRBD1. Germline lookup yields CDR1 SQVTM and CDR2 ANQGSEA. The CDR3 sequence is 12 residues long. With V trimmed by 8 bases and J by 7 bases, 7 bases remained unmatched. Using reference TRBV29-1 and TRBJ1-1 for the parts outside the CDR3, the full variable domain is SAVISQKPSRDICQRGTSLTIQCQVDSQVTMMFWYRQQPGQSLTLIATANQGSEATYESGFVIDKFPISRPNLTFSTLTVSNMSPEDSSIYLCSMGGQGNEAFFGQGTRLTVV.